This T cell receptor beta chain was captured in a study of PD-1 blockade in classical Hodgkin lymphoma. Overall study findings and caveats: After ASCT, patients who started nivolumab under 1 year later were excluded.

Trimming pared 3 bases from V and 5 bases from J, leaving 15 bases between. This CDR3 region has 14 residues. Germline-derived CDR1 and CDR2 are SQVTM and ANQGSEA. This table comes from immunoSEQ multiplex PCR, and its TCRdb copy is limited to in-frame clones, with some not included. The data show 9,300 or so clones, with over 70% seen just once and roughly 10% held by the top ten. Regarding time point: cycle 4 day 1 (C4D1), after 6 weeks of nivolumab. All patients experienced relapse after autologous stem cell transplantation, and brentuximab vedotin exposure was variable. The CD8+ T cells came from thawed PBMCs through magnetic negative selection. This clone came up a few times. Its antigen is still unknown.

This TCR was recovered from a human donor with classical Hodgkin lymphoma. The sequences come from CD8+ T cells from blood, collected before the fourth cycle of nivolumab. The J gene is TRBJ2-3, the V gene TRBV29-1, with D possibly matching TRBD1 (5 bases). The CDR3 reads CSVEGQTFLDTQYF. The CDR3, as DNA: TGCAGCGTTGAGGGGCAGACTTTCTTAGATACGCAGTATTTT.